The 32 T cell receptor beta chains presented below share a single source sample, sequenced in a study of early T cells in non-severe SARS-CoV-2 infection. TCRdb independently ran MiXCR on the 5' RACE reads; one entry per CDR3 protein. The repertoire holds approximately 50,000 distinct CDR3 sequences, with roughly 9.8% as singletons. Sequencing was performed on whole blood. Receptors originate from an adult who was a healthcare worker with PCR-confirmed SARS-CoV-2 infection or an uninfected control (not recorded which).

The sample holds many counts of this clonotype. The chain uses TRBV5-1 and TRBJ2-7; tentative D call: TRBD1 (5 bases). The ends were cut back, 0 bases at V and 6 bases at J, with 10 bases in the middle. Germline CDR1 SGHRS, CDR2 YFSETQ. The CDR3 is 13 amino acids. The CDR3 loop is CASSLAGKSEQYF. In DNA, the CDR3 is TGCGCCAGCAGCTTGGCAGGGAAAAGCGAGCAGTACTTC.

This clonotype has a count of ten or more. This chain links TRBV20-1 with TRBJ2-1, with 16 bases fitting TRBD2. V lost 1 base, J lost 4 bases, and 7 bases stayed unmatched. Germline V gene sequence: CDR1 DFQATT, CDR2 SNEGSKA (reference sequence). CDR3 length: 18 amino acids. CDR3 sequence: CSARGGTSGRGQYNEQFF. The CDR3 region has the DNA TGCAGTGCTAGAGGGGGGACTAGCGGGAGGGGACAGTACAATGAGCAGTTCTTC.

This clonotype was detected only a few times. J is TRBJ1-1 and V is TRBV9, with 7 bases lining up with TRBD1. The CDR3 extends over 16 amino acids. Trimming removed 3 bases from V and 8 bases from J; junction bases left unmatched: 16. Germline lookup yields CDR1 SGDLS and CDR2 YYNGEE. The CDR3 protein is CASSALTGEGILEAFF. The CDR3 nucleotides read TGTGCCAGCAGCGCCCTCACAGGGGAAGGAATATTAGAAGCTTTCTTT.

This clonotype has ten or more counts. The rearrangement uses TRBV3-1 and TRBJ1-1; no definite D call. V was clipped by 3 bases and J by 1 base, with 9 bases between them. Germline V CDR1 and CDR2: LGHDT, YNNKEL (reference sequence). The CDR3 contains 14 residues. DNA of the CDR3: TGTGCCAGCAGCCAGTGGGGATCGAACACTGAAGCTTTCTTT. It specifies CASSQWGSNTEAFF.

The J gene is TRBJ2-3, the V gene TRBV6-5; a possible D gene is TRBD2 (5 bases). The V gene lost 0 bases and the J gene lost 6 bases, with 7 bases spanning the gap. This CDR3 has 13 residues. The germline V gene has CDR1 MNHEY and CDR2 SVGAGI. CDR3 DNA sequence: TGTGCCAGCAGTTACTCAAGGGAGGATACGCAGTATTTT. Its protein product is CASSYSREDTQYF.

The table lists this clonotype with many counts. The DNA for the CDR3 is TGCAGCGTTGAAGGGATTGAAGGGGGGGCTAGGTACAATGAGCAGTTCTTC. It yields the protein CSVEGIEGGARYNEQFF. The J gene is TRBJ2-1, the V gene TRBV29-1; the D gene is possibly TRBD2 (7 bases). V was trimmed by 1 base and J by 4 bases, leaving 20 bases between them. Germline-derived CDR1 and CDR2 are SQVTM and ANQGSEA. This CDR3 has 17 residues.

This clonotype was found many times. This chain's CDR3 is CASSFYLQPEYF. DNA for the CDR3: TGTGCCAGCAGTTTTTATCTCCAACCCGAGTATTTT. The chain carries TRBV12-3 or TRBV12-4 and TRBJ2-3; the D is unclear. V was pared by 3 bases and J by 13 bases, with 14 bases between. This CDR3 is 12 amino acids long.

This chain connects TRBV3-1 to TRBJ2-7; 10 bases agree with TRBD2. CDR3 size: 15 residues. V shed 5 bases, J shed 4 bases, and the junction held 8 bases outside the gene matches. Germline CDR1 and CDR2: LGHDT and YNNKEL (reference sequence). CDR3 region: CASSFTLAGLYEQYF. CDR3 DNA: TGTGCCAGCAGCTTTACACTAGCGGGATTATACGAGCAGTACTTC.

The J gene is TRBJ2-2, the V gene TRBV29-1; a weak D match, TRBD1 (5 bases). The CDR3 has 13 amino acids. CDR1 and CDR2 (germline): SQVTM, ANQGSEA. Trimming removed 3 bases from V and 2 bases from J, with 7 bases in between. CDR3 region: CSVEGHNTGELFF. The CDR3 DNA sequence: TGCAGCGTTGAGGGGCATAACACCGGGGAGCTGTTTTTT.

This clonotype was detected ten times or more. The chain links TRBV5-6 to TRBJ2-7; a possible D gene is TRBD2 (5 bases). Trimming took 2 bases from V and 6 from J, leaving 12 bases between them. Germline V lookup: CDR1 SGHDT, CDR2 YYEEEE. The CDR3 runs to 13 residues. CDR3 sequence (DNA): TGTGCCAGCAGCTTTACTGTAGCGAGCGAGCAGTACTTC. Protein: CASSFTVASEQYF.

This rearrangement joins TRBV28 to TRBJ1-2; D gene ambiguous. Germline assignment: CDR1 MDHEN and CDR2 SYDVKM. V shed 2 bases and J shed 5 bases, with 18 bases lying between them. The CDR3 is made up of 16 amino acids. CDR3 nucleotide sequence: TGTGCCAGCAGTTTAACCGGAGAGGCAGGCAATTATGGCTACACCTTC. This translates into CASSLTGEAGNYGYTF.

Many counts were recorded for this clonotype. This rearrangement joins TRBV12-3 or TRBV12-4 to TRBJ1-3; no definite D call. This CDR3 is 17 amino acids long. Trimming removed 2 bases at V and 0 bases at J, with 14 bases between. The CDR3 DNA sequence: TGTGCCAGCAGTTTAAATCGGCGCAGGTCCTCTGGAAACACCATATATTTT. As protein: CASSLNRRRSSGNTIYF.

J is TRBJ1-1 and V is TRBV28, with 9 bases that match TRBD1. Germline loops: CDR1 MDHEN, CDR2 SYDVKM. V was clipped by 6 bases and J by 7 bases; unmatched bases: 12. This CDR3 region has 15 residues. The CDR3 bases are TGTGCCAGCAGAGTGACAGGGGGGGCGCGAGGTGAAGCTTTCTTT. Its translation is CASRVTGGARGEAFF. The whole variable domain, filled in from reference TRBV28 and TRBJ1-1, reads DVKVTQSSRYLVKRTGEKVFLECVQDMDHENMFWYRQDPGLGLRLIYFSYDVKMKEKGDIPEGYSVSREKKERFSLILESASTNQTSMYLCASRVTGGARGEAFFGQGTRLTVV.

This clonotype is classed as medium-sized. The V gene is TRBV29-1, the J gene TRBJ2-3; D is tentatively TRBD1 or TRBD2 (5 bases each). In germline, CDR1 is SQVTM, CDR2 ANQGSEA. The CDR3 length is 11 residues. V was cut by 7 bases and J by 11 bases, with 16 bases left in between. Here the CDR3 reads CSGGDGGEQYF. DNA of the CDR3: TGCAGCGGTGGGGACGGTGGTGAGCAGTATTTT.

There are many counts of this clonotype. The J gene is TRBJ2-7, the V gene TRBV12-3 or TRBV12-4; D is unclear. V was shortened by 5 bases and J by 3 bases, with 8 bases between the two germline ends. This CDR3 has 12 residues. CDR3 coding DNA: TGTGCCAGCAGTCGCGAGTTCTACGAGCAGTACTTC. Translated: CASSREFYEQYF.

The CDR3 DNA is TGTGCTAGTGGTTACCCGTCGACAGGGGGTTATGAAAAACTGTTTTTT. The encoded protein is CASGYPSTGGYEKLFF. V is TRBV12-5 and J is TRBJ1-4; 9 bases are shared with TRBD1. Germline V gene sequence: CDR1 LGHNT, CDR2 FRNRAP. The junction had 9 bases not matched to a gene; V was cut back by 4 bases and J by 6 bases. The CDR3 sequence is 16 residues long.

There are a few counts of this clonotype. The gene calls are TRBV2 and TRBJ1-1; no definite D call. Looked up from germline, CDR1 is SNHLY and CDR2 is FYNNEI. There are 13 residues in the CDR3. The V end lost 6 bases, the J end lost 4 bases, and 12 bases lay between the germline ends. CDR3 DNA: TGTGCCAGCAGCGACATAGGAACCACTGAAGCTTTCTTT. Its translation: CASSDIGTTEAFF. Full variable domain (remainder filled in from reference TRBV2 and TRBJ1-1): EPEVTQTPSHQVTQMGQEVILRCVPISNHLYFYWYRQILGQKVEFLVSFYNNEISEKSEIFDDQFSVERPDGSNFTLKIRSTKLEDSAMYFCASSDIGTTEAFFGQGTRLTVV.

This clonotype was seen ten or more times. The chain combines TRBV7-9 with TRBJ2-7, with D unresolved. Per germline, CDR1 SEHNR and CDR2 FQNEAQ (reference sequence). V lost 5 bases, J lost 0 bases, and 8 bases lay in between. CDR3 size: 13 residues. The CDR3 DNA reads as TGTGCCAGCAGCCGCCGGAGCTCCTACGAGCAGTACTTC. Its protein product is CASSRRSSYEQYF.

In its sample, this clonotype was seen once. The V gene is TRBV20-1, the J gene TRBJ2-7; 7 bases fit TRBD2. CDR3 length: 13 residues. J was trimmed by 3 bases and V by 3 bases; bases with no gene match: 5. Germline assignment: CDR1 DFQATT and CDR2 SNEGSKA (reference sequence). DNA of the CDR3: TGCAGTGCTAGTGGGGGGGAAGTCTACGAGCAGTACTTC. Its protein is CSASGGEVYEQYF.

This clonotype has more than one count but fewer than ten. This chain uses TRBV6-6 with TRBJ2-1, with D unresolved. Germline V gives CDR1 MNHNY, CDR2 SVGAGI (reference sequence). Trimming pared 4 bases from V and 7 bases from J, leaving 20 bases between. The CDR3 runs to 16 residues. DNA of the CDR3: TGTGCCAGCAGTTTGACCGTGAGAGGACCGTCAAATGAGCAGTTCTTC. This encodes CASSLTVRGPSNEQFF.

There are a few counts of this clonotype. The genes are TRBV2 and TRBJ1-5, with D possibly being TRBD1 (5 bases). V was cut by 7 bases and J by 9 bases, with 16 bases left in between. CDR1 and CDR2 (germline): SNHLY, FYNNEI. The length of the CDR3 is 13 residues. The chain's CDR3 is CASTGTQRSPQHF. Here the CDR3 DNA reads TGTGCCAGCACGGGGACCCAACGTTCGCCCCAGCATTTT.

With regard to this clonotype: A much bigger clone sits one base away, suggesting this may be a read error. The gene calls are TRBV7-7 and TRBJ2-1; perhaps TRBD1 as D (6 bases). Germline loops: CDR1 SSHAT, CDR2 FNYEAQ (reference sequence). V lost 5 bases and J lost 2, with 19 bases in between. The length of the CDR3 is 17 residues. The CDR3 nucleotides are TGTGCCAGCAGCCCCGACATTGTCAGGGGAACCTACAATGAGCAGTTCTTC. Translation gives CASSPDIVRGTYNEQFF.

Ten or more counts support this clonotype. The chain combines TRBV6-5 with TRBJ2-7, with D possibly TRBD1 on 6 matching bases. V was clipped by 4 bases and J by 4 bases, with 8 bases between them. This CDR3 has 12 amino acids. CDR1 is MNHEY, CDR2 SVGAGI, per germline. The CDR3 DNA follows: TGTGCCAGCAGTTCAGGGGTGTACGAGCAGTACTTC. Amino acids: CASSSGVYEQYF.

Ten or more counts support this clonotype. The CDR3 DNA sequence: TGCAGCGTTGAAGTAAGACGGTTAAACACTGAAGCTTTCTTT. Translating gives CSVEVRRLNTEAFF. The chain links TRBV29-1 to TRBJ1-1; D not resolved. Between the trimmed V and J ends, which lost 1 base and 2 bases, there was a span of 11 bases. The CDR3 is 14 residues long. In germline, CDR1 is SQVTM, CDR2 ANQGSEA.

Only a few counts were recorded for this clonotype. The chain employs TRBV29-1 and TRBJ2-3; 10 nucleotides agree with TRBD2. CDR1 is SQVTM and CDR2 is ANQGSEA in the germline V gene. The CDR3 runs 14 residues. V was clipped by 6 bases and J by 4 bases; unmatched bases: 7. The DNA of the CDR3 is TGCAGCGTGTGGGGACTAGCGAGCGCAGATACGCAGTATTTT. Residues: CSVWGLASADTQYF.

This clonotype was seen at least ten times. The chain couples TRBV4-1 to TRBJ2-5; TRBD1 matches at 8 bases. CDR3 length: 14 amino acids. Per the germline V gene, CDR1 is MGHRA and CDR2 is YSYEKL. V lost 3 bases and J lost 2; bases outside the gene matches: 2. CDR3 region: CASSHGQGQETQYF. CDR3 nucleotide sequence: TGCGCCAGCAGCCACGGACAGGGACAAGAGACCCAGTACTTC.

This clonotype was seen ten or more times. V gene TRBV5-4 combines with J gene TRBJ1-2, with TRBD1 matching over 12 bases. Per germline, CDR1 SGHNT and CDR2 YYREEE (reference sequence). After removal of 3 bases from V and 6 bases from J, the junction contained 3 bases not matched to a gene. The CDR3 is 14 amino acids. The CDR3 region is CASSSGTGGHGYTF. Written as DNA, the CDR3 is TGTGCCAGCAGCTCCGGGACAGGGGGCCATGGCTACACCTTC. The full variable domain, completed using reference TRBV5-4 and TRBJ1-2, is ETGVTQSPTHLIKTRGQQVTLRCSSQSGHNTVSWYQQALGQGPQFIFQYYREEENGRGNFPPRFSGLQFPNYSSELNVNALELDDSALYLCASSSGTGGHGYTFGSGTRLTVV.

This clonotype showed up many times. This chain connects TRBV4-1 to TRBJ1-1; weak D call: TRBD1 (5 bases). The CDR3 is 16 residues long. Deletions cut 1 base from V and 4 bases from J, with 16 bases between. CDR1 and CDR2 from the germline V gene are MGHRA and YSYEKL. The CDR3 DNA sequence: TGCGCCAGCAGCCAAGTGCCCGGGACTGCGACCACTGAAGCTTTCTTT. Protein sequence: CASSQVPGTATTEAFF.

This clonotype was picked up many times. J is TRBJ2-7 and V is TRBV9; 11 nucleotides align to TRBD1. This CDR3 has 17 amino acids. Germline CDR1 reads SGDLS; CDR2 reads YYNGEE. V lost 4 bases and J lost 3; bases outside the gene matches: 12. CDR3 nucleotides: TGTGCCAGCAGCTCCTCAGAGGGACAGGGGGTCTTCTACGAGCAGTACTTC. Translation gives CASSSSEGQGVFYEQYF. Looking up the rest from reference TRBV9 and TRBJ2-7 gives the full variable domain: DSGVTQTPKHLITATGQRVTLRCSPRSGDLSVYWYQQSLDQGLQFLIQYYNGEERAKGNILERFSAQQFPDLHSELNLSSLELGDSALYFCASSSSEGQGVFYEQYFGPGTRLTVT.

This clonotype was observed many times. The chain has TRBV12-3 or TRBV12-4 and TRBJ1-1; no clear D gene. CDR3 length equals 13 residues. V lost 6 bases and J 1 base, leaving 9 bases between the germline ends. Here the CDR3 reads CASSPPGNTEAFF. The CDR3 DNA reads TGTGCCAGCAGCCCCCCAGGGAACACTGAAGCTTTCTTT.

This clonotype was recorded a few times. The chain has TRBV3-1 and TRBJ2-7; possible D gene TRBD2, 6 bases. Germline V lookup: CDR1 LGHDT, CDR2 YNNKEL (reference sequence). The CDR3 sequence is 12 residues long. Trimming removed 5 bases at V and 2 bases at J, with 7 bases between. CDR3 sequence: CASSGGTYEQYF. CDR3 nucleotide sequence: TGTGCCAGCAGCGGCGGGACCTACGAGCAGTACTTC.

This clonotype has more than one count but fewer than ten. This rearrangement joins TRBV29-1 to TRBJ2-7, with D possibly being TRBD1 (5 bases). Germline assignment: CDR1 SQVTM and CDR2 ANQGSEA. CDR3 size: 12 residues. Trimming left V 6 bases short and J 5 bases short, with 14 bases between. The CDR3 DNA is TGCAGCGTGGGGCTCCTGGGAAACGAGCAGTACTTC. Translated: CSVGLLGNEQYF.